These 15 T cell receptor beta chains originate from one sample sequenced in a study of T cell responses to AZD1222 COVID-19 vaccine. Profiled with immunoSEQ multiplex PCR; TCRdb holds only in-frame clones, not every one. The sample shows around 150,000 clones, 84% of them seen only once. The source was peripheral blood, collected on day 0 of AZD1222 vaccination. These receptors all come from an adult in good health.

This chain links TRBV29-1 with TRBJ1-2; no reliable D call. The CDR3 consists of 12 residues. Trimming shortened V by 3 bases and J by 6 bases, and 11 bases separated the two germline ends. The germline V gene has CDR1 SQVTM and CDR2 ANQGSEA. Here the CDR3 DNA reads TGCAGCGTTGATTCTTCAAGGGATGGCTACACCTTC. It encodes CSVDSSRDGYTF.

The rearrangement uses TRBV29-1 and TRBJ1-1; D might be TRBD1 (6 bases). The V gene lost 3 bases and the J gene lost 0 bases, with 17 bases spanning the gap. The CDR3 is made up of 16 amino acids. CDR1 SQVTM and CDR2 ANQGSEA come from the germline V gene. The CDR3 DNA reads TGCAGCGTTGATTTTAGGGGGGGCGGTATGAACACTGAAGCTTTCTTT. Translated, it gives CSVDFRGGGMNTEAFF.

The genes are TRBV6-4 and TRBJ1-2; tentatively, D is TRBD1 (6 bases). V dropped 5 bases and J dropped 1 base, with 11 bases sitting between them. The germline CDR1 and CDR2 sequences are MRHNA and SNTAGT. The CDR3 covers 14 residues. The CDR3 region has the DNA TGTGCCAGCAGTCCAGGGGCCGGTAACTATGGCTACACCTTC. Its translation is CASSPGAGNYGYTF.

This chain connects TRBV30 to TRBJ2-3; 7 nucleotides match TRBD1. V shed 1 base and J 3 bases; nucleotides not matched to a gene: 4. The CDR3 totals 14 residues. The germline V gene encodes CDR1 GTSNPN and CDR2 SVGIG (reference sequence). CDR3 protein: CAWSDRGGTDTQYF. The CDR3 nucleotides are TGTGCCTGGAGTGACAGGGGTGGAACAGATACGCAGTATTTT.

In DNA form, the CDR3 reads TGTGCCAGCAGTGATAATCCTCCCCAGGGGGAAGATACGCAGTATTTT. Protein: CASSDNPPQGEDTQYF. V is TRBV25-1 and J is TRBJ2-3, with 7 bases that match TRBD1. V shed 3 bases and J 5 bases; nucleotides not matched to a gene: 11. From germline, CDR1 is MGHDK and CDR2 SYGVNS. CDR3 length equals 16 residues.

This rearrangement joins TRBV5-6 to TRBJ1-2; 8 bases line up with TRBD1. Germline lookup yields CDR1 SGHDT and CDR2 YYEEEE. Trimming took 3 bases from V and 4 from J; bases not matched to a gene: 5. This CDR3 has 14 amino acids. CDR3 in amino acids: CASSSGQGTYGYTF. In nucleotides, the CDR3 is TGTGCCAGCAGCTCTGGACAGGGAACCTATGGCTACACCTTC.

The chain employs TRBV29-1 and TRBJ1-1; D call uncertain. The CDR3 has 11 amino acids. Trimming pared 1 base from V and 11 bases from J, leaving 11 bases between. Germline lookup yields CDR1 SQVTM and CDR2 ANQGSEA. The CDR3 bases are TGCAGCGTTGAAGGTACAACAGACGCTTTCTTT. Protein sequence: CSVEGTTDAFF.

V is TRBV4-1 and J is TRBJ1-3, with D tentatively TRBD1 (6 bases). CDR3 size: 17 residues. Germline values: CDR1 MGHRA, CDR2 YSYEKL. V was clipped by 4 bases and J by 0 bases, with 16 bases between them. CDR3 amino acids: CASSRREGETSGNTIYF. Written as DNA, the CDR3 is TGCGCCAGCAGCCGCAGAGAGGGGGAAACCTCTGGAAACACCATATATTTT.

This clone was counted only a few times. V gene TRBV28 combines with J gene TRBJ1-5, with unresolved D. Per the germline V gene, CDR1 is MDHEN and CDR2 is SYDVKM. V was trimmed by 5 bases and J by 2 bases, leaving 19 bases between them. This CDR3 has 17 amino acids. The CDR3 here is CASSPYRLSGGNQPQHF. CDR3 bases: TGTGCCAGCAGTCCCTACCGTCTTAGTGGGGGCAATCAGCCCCAGCATTTT.

The J gene is TRBJ1-4, the V gene TRBV19; D gene unclear. Germline V gives CDR1 LNHDA, CDR2 SQIVND (reference sequence). Trimming removed 3 bases from V and 7 bases from J, with 21 bases in between. The CDR3 has 17 amino acids. In DNA, the CDR3 is TGTGCCAGTAGTATCCCATCCGGGTCCCCAGCGGGTGAAAAACTGTTTTTT. This encodes CASSIPSGSPAGEKLFF.

The chain combines TRBV5-1 with TRBJ1-1; 7 bases agree with TRBD1. The CDR3 runs to 18 residues. The germline CDR1 and CDR2 sequences are SGHRS and YFSETQ. Trimming cost V 3 bases and J 4 bases; bases outside gene matches: 18. The CDR3 bases are TGCGCCAGCAGCTCCCGACCTGACAGGGACGTTGGGGGCACTGAAGCTTTCTTT. Translation: CASSSRPDRDVGGTEAFF.

The chain links TRBV5-5 to TRBJ2-7, with 7 bases identical to TRBD1. The germline CDR1 and CDR2 sequences are SGHKS and YYEKEE (reference sequence). Trimming at V came to 3 bases and at J to 2 bases, leaving 8 bases not matched to a gene. CDR3 size: 15 residues. DNA for the CDR3: TGTGCCAGCAGCTCCTTTGTGACAGGGACCTACGAGCAGTACTTC. Translated, it gives CASSSFVTGTYEQYF.

The V and J genes are TRBV30 and TRBJ2-7; 9 positions agree with TRBD1. Trimming at V came to 3 bases and at J to 1 base, leaving 7 bases not matched to a gene. The CDR3 is made up of 15 amino acids. Germline CDR1 GTSNPN, CDR2 SVGIG (reference sequence). The DNA of the CDR3 is TGTGCCTGGAGGCAGGACAGGGGAAGGTCCTACGAGCAGTACTTC. This encodes CAWRQDRGRSYEQYF.

The chain combines TRBV27 with TRBJ1-5, with TRBD1 identical over 9 bases. Trimming removed 5 bases from V and 6 bases from J; junction bases left unmatched: 17. The length of the CDR3 is 18 residues. The germline V gene encodes CDR1 MNHEY and CDR2 SMNVEV (reference sequence). DNA for the CDR3: TGTGCCAGCAGTCCTACTTCAGCTTGGACAGGGGCGGTTCAGCCCCAGCATTTT. Translated, it gives CASSPTSAWTGAVQPQHF.

The chain is built from TRBV12-3 or TRBV12-4 and TRBJ2-5; unclear D gene. The CDR3 is made up of 11 amino acids. V was cut by 3 bases and J by 3 bases, with 2 bases left in between. CDR3 coding DNA: TGTGCCAGCAGTTTCGAAGAGACCCAGTACTTC. This gives the protein CASSFEETQYF.